This TCR beta chain was observed in a study of T-cell reconstitution after alpha-beta-depleted transplantation in children. The germline V and J ends were trimmed by 1 base and 3 bases, with 13 bases remaining between them. CDR3 length: 15 residues. Looked up from germline, CDR1 is GTSNPN and CDR2 is SVGIG (reference sequence). In this sample, this clonotype turned up a few times. Unique molecular identifiers were incorporated when the TCRbeta library was constructed. Each CDR3 protein is one row after TCRdb ran MiXCR on the PCR reads. The table lists around 370,000 distinct CDR3 sequences, 10% to 13% of them singletons.

This TCR came from a human donor who donated a stem cell graft to a child with acute lymphoblastic leukemia. Sequenced here: PBMCs from the stem cell graft donor, sampled from the stem cell graft. The rearrangement joins TRBV30 to TRBJ2-1; no firm D call. DNA for the CDR3: TGTGCCTGGAGTGAGGGCCAAGCTCTCTACAATGAGCAGTTCTTC. Translation gives CAWSEGQALYNEQFF.